The 28 T cell receptor beta chains presented below share a single source sample, sequenced in a study of cytomegalovirus exposure and HLA in healthy donors. With 60 Vbeta and 13 Jbeta primers, the PCR was carried out. Sequenced by immunoSEQ multiplex PCR; TCRdb stores in-frame clones only, minus some. The sample lists some 120,000 clones, 75% to 85% seen once, with approximately 4% in the top ten. Specimen: PBMCs. Every receptor here comes from a man aged 30 to 39 in good health and CMV-seropositive.

V is TRBV27 and J is TRBJ2-7, with 8 nucleotides matching TRBD1. This CDR3 contains 12 residues. Germline V gene sequence: CDR1 MNHEY, CDR2 SMNVEV (reference sequence). The trim removed 5 bases at V and 3 bases at J, leaving 0 bases unmatched. The CDR3 protein is CASSDRGYEQYF. The CDR3 DNA follows: TGTGCCAGCAGTGACAGGGGCTACGAGCAGTACTTC.

The chain couples TRBV7-2 to TRBJ1-1; the D is unclear. Trimming took 4 bases from V and 7 from J, leaving 10 bases between them. The CDR3 sequence is 12 residues long. CDR1 is SGHTA and CDR2 is FQGNSA in the germline V gene. The CDR3 coding sequence is TGTGCCAGCAGCTCTAGCGCCCTTGAAGCTTTCTTT. Translated: CASSSSALEAFF.

The chain combines TRBV11-2 with TRBJ2-3; TRBD2 matches at 10 bases. Germline V gene sequence: CDR1 SGHAT, CDR2 FQNNGV. The CDR3 is 16 residues long. The V gene end was trimmed by 2 bases and the J gene end by 4 bases; junction bases not matched to a gene: 6. This CDR3 is CASSLWASGSADTQYF. The CDR3 DNA is TGTGCCAGCAGCTTATGGGCTAGCGGGAGTGCAGATACGCAGTATTTT.

This chain uses TRBV12-1 with TRBJ2-1; the D call in the table, TRBD2, was not verified against the DNA. TRBV12-1 is tagged as a pseudogene. This CDR3 has 15 residues. CDR3 sequence: CASSHGLAYRNEQFF. Here the CDR3 DNA reads TGTGCCAGCAGCCATGGACTAGCGTATCGCAATGAGCAGTTCTTC.

The chain combines TRBV4-1 with TRBJ2-6, with a weak D call TRBD1 (6 bases). Trimming removed 0 bases from V and 4 bases from J, with 13 bases in between. Germline CDR1 and CDR2: MGHRA and YSYEKL. The CDR3 length is 17 residues. CDR3 sequence: CASSQDSDRLGANVLTF. The CDR3 DNA reads as TGCGCCAGCAGCCAAGACTCCGACAGGTTGGGGGCCAACGTCCTGACTTTC.

The chain combines TRBV7-2 with TRBJ1-2; the D gene is possibly TRBD1 (6 bases). The CDR3 runs to 16 residues. CDR1 and CDR2 from the germline V gene are SGHTA and FQGNSA. The V and J ends lost 3 bases and 0 bases respectively, with 14 bases between them. The CDR3 nucleotides are TGTGCCAGCAGCTTGGCCCCAGGGGAGTCTAACTATGGCTACACCTTC. Protein: CASSLAPGESNYGYTF.

The chain joins TRBV7-2 to TRBJ2-1, with D possibly being TRBD2 (5 bases). The CDR3 spans 16 residues. The germline V gene has CDR1 SGHTA and CDR2 FQGNSA. V shed 7 bases and J shed 7 bases, with 23 bases lying between them. DNA for the CDR3: TGTGCCAGCACCCAGGCTCCCCGGGCTACGGGGAATGAGCAGTTCTTC. It encodes CASTQAPRATGNEQFF.

The V and J genes are TRBV4-1 and TRBJ1-1; TRBD1 matches at 7 bases. CDR1 and CDR2 from the germline V gene are MGHRA and YSYEKL. V was clipped by 1 base and J by 6 bases; unmatched bases: 14. This CDR3 has 17 residues. CDR3: CASSQVQARGREAEAFF. The CDR3 nucleotides are TGCGCCAGCAGCCAAGTTCAAGCAAGGGGGCGAGAAGCTGAAGCTTTCTTT.

The chain is built from TRBV5-4 and TRBJ2-3; perhaps TRBD2 as D (5 bases). Germline values: CDR1 SGHNT, CDR2 YYREEE (reference sequence). V shed 5 bases and J shed 3 bases, with 16 bases lying between them. The CDR3 runs to 15 residues. CDR3 loop: CASRLALGNTDTQYF. CDR3 nucleotides: TGTGCCAGCAGACTGGCTCTCGGGAATACAGATACGCAGTATTTT.

J is TRBJ1-1 and V is TRBV7-2, with 8 bases that match TRBD1. Germline CDR1 and CDR2: SGHTA and FQGNSA. The CDR3 totals 14 residues. Trimming took 4 bases from V and 3 from J; bases not matched to a gene: 4. The CDR3 reads CASSYRGGDTEAFF. CDR3 in DNA: TGTGCCAGCAGCTACAGGGGGGGTGACACTGAAGCTTTCTTT.

The chain couples TRBV7-9 to TRBJ2-3, with D possibly being TRBD1 (6 bases). V was shortened by 5 bases and J by 2 bases, with 20 bases between the two germline ends. CDR3 length: 17 residues. Germline loops: CDR1 SEHNR, CDR2 FQNEAQ (reference sequence). CDR3 residues: CASSVIPTGQITDTQYF. CDR3 nucleotides: TGTGCCAGCAGCGTAATCCCGACAGGACAGATCACAGATACGCAGTATTTT.

The rearrangement links TRBV5-6 to TRBJ2-7; TRBD1 matches at 7 bases. The CDR3 totals 16 residues. Trimming cost V 3 bases and J 1 base; bases outside gene matches: 10. The V gene's germline CDR1 is SGHDT and CDR2 YYEEEE. The CDR3 region is CASSSLTGTDSYEQYF. The CDR3 DNA sequence: TGTGCCAGCAGCTCCTTAACCGGGACAGATTCCTACGAGCAGTACTTC.

The DNA of the CDR3 is TGTGCCAGCAGCGTAGTCGGCGGGAGGGTCACCGGGGAGCTGTTTTTT. Its translation: CASSVVGGRVTGELFF. The chain employs TRBV9 and TRBJ2-2; TRBD2 matches at 9 bases. V shed 0 bases, J shed 4 bases, and the junction held 4 bases outside the gene matches. Germline values: CDR1 SGDLS, CDR2 YYNGEE. The length of the CDR3 is 16 residues.

J is TRBJ2-7 and V is TRBV4-3; possible D gene TRBD2, 6 bases. V dropped 4 bases and J dropped 3 bases, with 16 bases sitting between them. Germline V gives CDR1 LGHNA, CDR2 YSLEER. The length of the CDR3 is 15 residues. CDR3 in amino acids: CASSLEQGLNYEQYF. In DNA form, the CDR3 reads TGCGCCAGCAGCCTCGAGCAGGGACTGAACTACGAGCAGTACTTC.

This clone was observed a handful of times. The V gene is TRBV7-2, the J gene TRBJ1-2; D possibly corresponds to TRBD1 (6 bases). CDR1 and CDR2 (germline): SGHTA, FQGNSA. The CDR3 consists of 13 residues. The V gene lost 5 bases and the J gene lost 3 bases, with 10 bases spanning the gap. The DNA for the CDR3 is TGTGCCAGCAGCCCAACAGGGTACTATGGCTACACCTTC. Translated: CASSPTGYYGYTF.

In this sample, this clone turned up once. The chain links TRBV9 to TRBJ2-1, with a tentative D call TRBD2 (7 bases). Germline V gene data show CDR1 as SGDLS and CDR2 as YYNGEE. Deletions cut 1 base from V and 2 bases from J, with 16 bases between. The CDR3 sequence is 17 residues long. CDR3 residues: CASSVQGGGGPYNEQFF. DNA of the CDR3: TGTGCCAGCAGCGTACAAGGAGGCGGGGGCCCCTACAATGAGCAGTTCTTC.

The V gene is TRBV5-4, the J gene TRBJ2-2; 9 bases fit TRBD1. The germline gives CDR1 SGHNT, CDR2 YYREEE (reference sequence). The CDR3 has 16 amino acids. The ends lost 5 bases at V and 6 bases at J; junction bases unmatched: 11. DNA of the CDR3: TGTGCCAGCAGTGGGGCCCCGGGACAGGGCGCCGGGGAGCTGTTTTTT. It encodes CASSGAPGQGAGELFF.

The chain recombines TRBV19 with TRBJ2-3; TRBD2 matches at 7 bases. Germline V lookup: CDR1 LNHDA, CDR2 SQIVND (reference sequence). The ends lost 6 bases at V and 5 bases at J; junction bases unmatched: 14. The CDR3 loop spans 16 amino acids. Here the CDR3 DNA reads TGTGCCAGTAGAACCCGAGGAACTAGCGTAAAAGATACGCAGTATTTT. Translation gives CASRTRGTSVKDTQYF.

V usage is TRBV7-2 and J usage is TRBJ1-2; D is possibly TRBD1 (6 bases). The CDR3 length is 15 residues. Looked up from germline, CDR1 is SGHTA and CDR2 is FQGNSA. V lost 0 bases and J 4 bases, leaving 12 bases between the germline ends. This CDR3 is CASSLAGGGGYGYTF. As DNA, the CDR3 is TGTGCCAGCAGCTTAGCGGGTGGGGGCGGCTATGGCTACACCTTC.

The chain combines TRBV30 with TRBJ1-1, with a weak D call TRBD1 (5 bases). Trimming removed 8 bases from V and 2 bases from J, with 15 bases in between. The CDR3 consists of 13 residues. CDR1 and CDR2 from the germline V gene are GTSNPN and SVGIG (reference sequence). The CDR3 reads CALTGGYNTEAFF. Written as DNA, the CDR3 is TGTGCCCTTACGGGGGGATACAACACTGAAGCTTTCTTT.

This clone was seen only once. The chain recombines TRBV5-1 with TRBJ2-5; D ambiguous. The CDR3 contains 12 residues. Germline V gene sequence: CDR1 SGHRS, CDR2 YFSETQ. Trimming left V 4 bases short and J 1 base short, with 5 bases between. CDR3 DNA: TGCGCCAGCAGCCTACCCCAAGAGACCCAGTACTTC. This gives the protein CASSLPQETQYF. Drawing the rest from reference TRBV5-1 and TRBJ2-5, the complete variable domain is KAGVTQTPRYLIKTRGQQVTLSCSPISGHRSVSWYQQTPGQGLQFLFEYFSETQRNKGNFPGRFSGRQFSNSRSEMNVSTLELGDSALYLCASSLPQETQYFGPGTRLLVL.

This chain links TRBV5-1 with TRBJ2-5; TRBD1 matches at 9 bases. The better agreement between TRBJ2-7 and the DNA end casts doubt on the J call. Germline CDR1 reads SGHRS; CDR2 reads YFSETQ. This CDR3 comprises 16 residues. This CDR3 is CASSSNTGGVPYEQYF. CDR3 DNA sequence: TGCGCCAGCAGCTCAAATACAGGGGGCGTGCCCTACGAGCAGTACTTC.

This chain links TRBV5-6 with TRBJ1-1, with no clear D. This CDR3 has 16 amino acids. V lost 3 bases and J 1 base, leaving 16 bases between the germline ends. Germline lookup yields CDR1 SGHDT and CDR2 YYEEEE. CDR3 in amino acids: CASSSIARPENTEAFF. In nucleotides, the CDR3 is TGTGCCAGCAGCTCGATAGCGAGGCCGGAGAACACTGAAGCTTTCTTT.

J is TRBJ1-1 and V is TRBV18, with D tentatively TRBD1 (6 bases). V was shortened by 6 bases and J by 1 base, with 12 bases between the two germline ends. The CDR3 loop spans 14 amino acids. Germline CDR1 and CDR2: KGHSH and LQKENI. The CDR3 DNA reads as TGTGCCAGCTCTCCAGGGGCCACGAACACTGAAGCTTTCTTT. This encodes CASSPGATNTEAFF.

The chain uses TRBV2 and TRBJ1-1, with 7 bases that match TRBD1. V was clipped by 6 bases and J by 4 bases; unmatched bases: 8. The CDR3 sequence is 14 residues long. Germline CDR1 SNHLY, CDR2 FYNNEI. CDR3 protein: CASRRDRLVTEAFF. CDR3 DNA sequence: TGTGCCAGCAGGAGGGACAGATTGGTCACTGAAGCTTTCTTT.

V gene TRBV19 combines with J gene TRBJ2-3, with TRBD2 identical over 11 bases. The trim removed 6 bases at V and 0 bases at J, leaving 2 bases unmatched. Germline V gene lookup returns CDR1 LNHDA and CDR2 SQIVND (reference sequence). The CDR3 runs 15 residues. CDR3 in amino acids: CASRRTSGSTDTQYF. As DNA, the CDR3 is TGTGCCAGTAGGAGGACTAGCGGGAGCACAGATACGCAGTATTTT.

By proportion, this clone is medium-sized. The junction departs from germline at one end; a sequencing error may be responsible. V gene TRBV7-9 combines with J gene TRBJ2-1; maybe TRBD2 (7 bases). In germline, CDR1 is SEHNR, CDR2 FQNEAQ (reference sequence). The CDR3 totals 16 residues. The CDR3: CSSSLKGGSSYNEQFF. The CDR3 DNA follows: TGTTCCAGCAGCTTAAAGGGGGGGAGCTCCTACAATGAGCAGTTCTTC.

CDR3 region: CASSLVGGAGDTQYF. The DNA of the CDR3 is TGTGCCAGCAGCTTGGTTGGGGGGGCAGGAGATACGCAGTATTTT. This chain links TRBV11-1 with TRBJ2-3, with D possibly TRBD2 on 7 matching bases. V was pared by 3 bases and J by 5 bases, with 15 bases between. CDR1 is SGHAT, CDR2 FQDESV, per germline (reference sequence). The CDR3 spans 15 residues.